Below, 2 T cell receptor beta chains from the same sample are listed, as sequenced in a study of T cells after posttransplantation cyclophosphamide. Treatment was busulfan-fludarabine conditioning, a marrow graft, and cyclophosphamide on days +3 and +4. Profiling relied on immunoSEQ multiplex PCR, and the TCRdb table lists in-frame clones only, not all of them. Listed for the sample are approximately 12,000 clones, none seen a single time. Sequencing was performed on PBMCs, taken after allogeneic stem cell transplant with posttransplant cyclophosphamide. The source of these receptors is a female patient in her 40s who received an allogeneic stem cell transplant from a related donor, was CMV-positive, and had acute GVHD only. Some T cells may arise from the graft donor.

This clone was picked up many times. The chain links TRBV5-1 to TRBJ1-1; D is perhaps TRBD1 (6 bases). Germline loops: CDR1 SGHRS, CDR2 YFSETQ. V was shortened by 3 bases and J by 4 bases, with 13 bases between the two germline ends. This CDR3 is built from 14 residues. DNA for the CDR3: TGCGCCAGCAGCTACGGACAGCAAGTCACTGAAGCTTTCTTT. Translation: CASSYGQQVTEAFF.

This clone has a handful of counts. This chain joins TRBV25-1 and TRBJ2-1; D might be TRBD1 (6 bases). Trimming took off 4 bases at V and 1 base at J, with 20 bases between the two ends. Germline assignment: CDR1 MGHDK and CDR2 SYGVNS. The CDR3 has 18 amino acids. The CDR3 loop reads CASSGGWGQAFSYNEQFF. CDR3 nucleotides: TGTGCCAGCAGTGGCGGGTGGGGGCAGGCCTTTTCCTACAATGAGCAGTTCTTC.